The clone carrying this TCR beta chain occurred a few times. Together with a sample-barcoded 5' primer, a J-beta primer mix was included in a second PCR lasting about 6 to 11 cycles. A single record per CDR3 protein comes from TCRdb applying MiXCR to the 5' RACE reads. The table includes hundreds of thousands of distinct CDR3 sequences, about 26% detected once. These data come from a study of blood T cells in healthy people across ages. The CDR3 totals 15 residues. CDR1 is SGHRS and CDR2 is YFSETQ in the germline V gene. These data also featured in a second study, about T cells of mothers and their children. That report adds: Donation was provided by three healthy Caucasian mothers along with their six children. Maternal samples each gave over 8 million TCR beta CDR3 reads, and child samples several million each.

This rearrangement joins TRBV5-1 to TRBJ2-5; TRBD2 aligns across 14 bases. TRBJ2-1 explains the end of the DNA better; the J call may be wrong. This sequence was found in a boy between 10 and 17 years old in good health. The sequenced material came from blood. The CDR3 DNA reads TGCGCCAGCAGCCTGACTAGCGGGGGGGCGCATGAGCAGTTCTTC. As protein: CASSLTSGGAHEQFF.